This TCR beta chain originates from a study of cytomegalovirus exposure and HLA in healthy donors. The germline V gene encodes CDR1 ENHRY and CDR2 SYGVKD. CDR3 length: 13 residues. V was cut by 6 bases and J by 5 bases, with 13 bases left in between. PCR used 60 Vbeta primers and 13 Jbeta primers. The method was immunoSEQ multiplex PCR; TCRdb's version includes in-frame clones alone and lacks a portion of them. Of about 120,000 clones listed, around 78% were seen once; the top ten hold roughly 3.5%. The TCR originated in a woman under 40 in good health and CMV-seropositive. The sample taken for sequencing was PBMCs. The genes are TRBV10-3 and TRBJ2-5, with D possibly matching TRBD1 (6 bases). The CDR3 DNA sequence: TGTGCCATCAGCCCGACAAGGGGGGAGACCCAGTACTTC. This translates into CAISPTRGETQYF.